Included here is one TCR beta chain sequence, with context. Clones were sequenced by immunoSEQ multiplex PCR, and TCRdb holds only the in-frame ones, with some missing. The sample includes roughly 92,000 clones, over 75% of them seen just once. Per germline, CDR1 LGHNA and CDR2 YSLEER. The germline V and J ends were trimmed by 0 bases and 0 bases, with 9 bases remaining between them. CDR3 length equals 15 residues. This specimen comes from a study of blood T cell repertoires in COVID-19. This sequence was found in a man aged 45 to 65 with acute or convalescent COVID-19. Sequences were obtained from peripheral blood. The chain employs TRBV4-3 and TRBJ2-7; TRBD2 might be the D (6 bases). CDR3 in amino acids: CASSQDGRGSYEQYF. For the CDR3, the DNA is TGCGCCAGCAGCCAAGATGGGCGGGGCTCCTACGAGCAGTACTTC.